The 29 T cell receptor beta chains below were found in one sample sequenced in a study of cytomegalovirus exposure and HLA in healthy donors. PCR primers comprised 60 Vbeta and 13 Jbeta primers. Clones were read by immunoSEQ multiplex PCR, and TCRdb kept only the in-frame ones, dropping some. Here the sample spans 200,000 to 300,000 clones, about 80% being singletons. The source material was PBMCs. These receptors were taken from a woman aged 55 to 70 in good health and CMV-seropositive.

This rearrangement joins TRBV7-2 to TRBJ2-3; 9 bases line up with TRBD2. In germline, CDR1 is SGHTA, CDR2 FQGNSA. There are 16 residues in the CDR3. The V and J ends lost 1 base and 3 bases, in that order; junction bases with no gene match: 5. The DNA for the CDR3 is TGTGCCAGCAGCTTAGAAGGGGCGGGAGGGACAGATACGCAGTATTTT. Protein product: CASSLEGAGGTDTQYF.

This chain uses TRBV28 with TRBJ1-5; no clear D. CDR3 length: 13 amino acids. Germline V lookup: CDR1 MDHEN, CDR2 SYDVKM. The V and J ends lost 3 bases and 4 bases respectively, with 7 bases between them. CDR3 loop: CASSFGQNQPQHF. The CDR3 region has the DNA TGTGCCAGCAGTTTTGGGCAAAATCAGCCCCAGCATTTT.

This clone was detected a few times. J is TRBJ2-5 and V is TRBV5-1, with D perhaps matching TRBD2 (6 bases). The CDR3 has 17 residues. The V gene's germline CDR1 is SGHRS and CDR2 YFSETQ. Trimming removed 4 bases from V and 0 bases from J, with 19 bases in between. The CDR3 here is CASSGGTSKEYQETQYF. The CDR3 coding sequence is TGCGCCAGCAGCGGCGGGACTTCTAAAGAGTACCAAGAGACCCAGTACTTC.

The genes are TRBV2 and TRBJ2-6; D perhaps matches TRBD2 (6 bases). This CDR3 has 15 amino acids. Trimming stripped 11 bases from V and 0 bases from J, with 14 bases between. Germline assignment: CDR1 SNHLY and CDR2 FYNNEI. Written as DNA, the CDR3 is TGTGCCGCCCTAGGACTACTCTCTGGGGCCAACGTCCTGACTTTC. This translates into CAALGLLSGANVLTF.

CDR3 nucleotide sequence: TGTGCCAGTACTCCACAGCGGCCAGCTGAAGCTTTCTTT. Its protein is CASTPQRPAEAFF. The chain has TRBV10-3 and TRBJ1-1; no clear D. This CDR3 has 13 amino acids. Trimming cost V 10 bases and J 6 bases, with 18 bases left between them. Looked up from germline, CDR1 is ENHRY and CDR2 is SYGVKD.

The chain employs TRBV6-1 and TRBJ2-7, with 7 bases that match TRBD1. Germline CDR1 reads MNHNS; CDR2 reads SASEGT. V shed 7 bases, J shed 0 bases, and the junction held 3 bases outside the gene matches. This CDR3 is 13 amino acids long. The CDR3 protein is CASTGQVSYEQYF. CDR3 DNA sequence: TGTGCCAGCACAGGACAGGTCTCCTACGAGCAGTACTTC.

V usage is TRBV6-5 and J usage is TRBJ2-5; 8 bases align to TRBD1. The J call may be mistaken, given a closer DNA end match to TRBJ2-7. CDR1 is MNHEY and CDR2 is SVGAGI in the germline V gene. The CDR3 sequence is 13 residues long. In nucleotides, the CDR3 is TGTGCCAGCAGTCACGACAGGGGCTACGAGCAGTACTTC. It codes for CASSHDRGYEQYF.

The chain has TRBV28 and TRBJ1-2; tentative D call: TRBD1 (5 bases). V was shortened by 6 bases and J by 2 bases, with 16 bases between the two germline ends. The CDR3 covers 15 residues. Germline CDR1 is MDHEN and CDR2 is SYDVKM. The CDR3, as DNA: TGTGCCAGCAGACAAAACAAGGGGCCAAACTATGGCTACACCTTC. It specifies CASRQNKGPNYGYTF.

The CDR3 sequence is CASSQDRSIASTNYNEQFF. In DNA form, the CDR3 reads TGCGCCAGCAGCCAAGACCGGTCGATAGCGTCGACGAACTACAATGAGCAGTTCTTC. The gene calls are TRBV4-1 and TRBJ2-1, with a possible D match to TRBD2 (5 bases). V lost 0 bases and J 3 bases, leaving 21 bases between the germline ends. The CDR3 extends over 19 amino acids. Looked up from germline, CDR1 is MGHRA and CDR2 is YSYEKL.

The chain is built from TRBV4-2 and TRBJ1-5; a possible D gene is TRBD1 (6 bases). The CDR3 extends over 15 amino acids. Germline CDR1 and CDR2: LGHNA and YNFKEQ. V lost 5 bases and J 6 bases, leaving 17 bases between the germline ends. CDR3 protein: CASSAGTKGTQPQHF. CDR3 DNA sequence: TGTGCCAGCAGCGCCGGGACAAAGGGTACTCAGCCCCAGCATTTT.

The table lists this clone with a few counts. The chain has TRBV2 and TRBJ2-7; a possible D gene is TRBD2 (5 bases). This CDR3 is 13 amino acids long. Germline loops: CDR1 SNHLY, CDR2 FYNNEI. V lost 3 bases to trimming and J lost 4 bases, with 10 bases between them. In DNA form, the CDR3 reads TGTGCCAGCAGTGACGCGCTAGCTTACGAGCAGTACTTC. This translates into CASSDALAYEQYF. The entire variable domain, with the rest obtained from reference TRBV2 and TRBJ2-7, is as follows: EPEVTQTPSHQVTQMGQEVILRCVPISNHLYFYWYRQILGQKVEFLVSFYNNEISEKSEIFDDQFSVERPDGSNFTLKIRSTKLEDSAMYFCASSDALAYEQYFGPGTRLTVT.

The chain carries TRBV5-1 and TRBJ2-7; possible D gene TRBD2, 6 bases. There are 12 residues in the CDR3. Trimming removed 2 bases at V and 4 bases at J, with 7 bases between. From germline, CDR1 is SGHRS and CDR2 YFSETQ. The CDR3 spells CASSLGGYEQYF. Here the CDR3 DNA reads TGCGCCAGCAGCTTAGGAGGGTACGAGCAGTACTTC.

In this sample, this clone turned up once. The same CDR3 also results from other DNA sequences found in this sample. This chain links TRBV11-2 with TRBJ2-7; D may be TRBD1 (5 bases). Trimming shortened V by 5 bases and J by 2 bases, and 10 bases separated the two germline ends. Germline CDR1 is SGHAT and CDR2 is FQNNGV. This CDR3 has 13 amino acids. CDR3: CASSLQTAYEQYF. The CDR3, as DNA: TGTGCCAGCAGCCTTCAGACAGCCTACGAGCAGTACTTC.

The CDR3 sequence: CASSPQTGGETQYF. The CDR3 DNA sequence: TGTGCCAGCAGCCCTCAGACAGGGGGAGAGACCCAGTACTTC. This chain joins TRBV9 and TRBJ2-5; TRBD1 agrees at 9 bases. Trimming took 4 bases from V and 4 from J; bases not matched to a gene: 5. The germline gives CDR1 SGDLS, CDR2 YYNGEE. The CDR3 runs 14 residues.

V is TRBV11-2 and J is TRBJ1-5, with D possibly TRBD1 on 5 matching bases. V lost 2 bases and J 4 bases, leaving 9 bases between the germline ends. CDR3 length: 14 amino acids. Germline CDR1 SGHAT, CDR2 FQNNGV. As DNA, the CDR3 is TGTGCCAGCAGCTTAAGGGGAGGGAATCAGCCCCAGCATTTT. Protein sequence: CASSLRGGNQPQHF. Full variable domain (missing parts from reference TRBV11-2 and TRBJ1-5): EAGVAQSPRYKIIEKRQSVAFWCNPISGHATLYWYQQILGQGPKLLIQFQNNGVVDDSQLPKDRFSAERLKGVDSTLKIQPAKLEDSAVYLCASSLRGGNQPQHFGDGTRLSIL.

This clone has only one observation. The chain employs TRBV7-9 and TRBJ2-5; 13 nucleotides agree with TRBD2. Germline trimming cut 2 bases from V and 2 bases from J; bases unmatched to any gene: 8. The CDR3 contains 18 residues. Looked up from germline, CDR1 is SEHNR and CDR2 is FQNEAQ (reference sequence). For the CDR3, the DNA is TGTGCCAGCAGCTTAAGGACTAGCGGGAGCTCGGGTCAAGAGACCCAGTACTTC. Translation: CASSLRTSGSSGQETQYF.

V and J are TRBV30 and TRBJ1-1; the D gene is possibly TRBD1 (6 bases). Between the trimmed V and J ends, which lost 7 bases and 7 bases, there was a span of 13 bases. The length of the CDR3 is 11 residues. From germline, CDR1 is GTSNPN and CDR2 SVGIG (reference sequence). DNA for the CDR3: TGTGCCTTACAGGGACGGAATGAAGCTTTCTTT. Translated: CALQGRNEAFF.

This clone was counted only a few times. In nucleotides, the CDR3 is TGTGCCAGCAGCCCTCGAAGCGGGAGTGTAGAGACCCAGTACTTC. Protein product: CASSPRSGSVETQYF. The chain recombines TRBV9 with TRBJ2-5, with TRBD2 identical over 8 bases. The CDR3 runs to 15 residues. V shed 4 bases, J shed 4 bases, and the junction held 9 bases outside the gene matches. Germline CDR1 and CDR2: SGDLS and YYNGEE.

The chain is built from TRBV14 and TRBJ1-1; perhaps TRBD1 as D (6 bases). Trimming took 1 base from V and 9 from J, leaving 18 bases between them. Germline CDR1 reads SGHDN; CDR2 reads FVKESK. CDR3 length: 15 residues. Here the CDR3 reads CASSQVGGGAQKAFF. As DNA, the CDR3 is TGTGCCAGCAGCCAAGTCGGGGGGGGCGCCCAAAAAGCTTTCTTT.

This chain uses TRBV5-1 with TRBJ1-2; TRBD1 is a possible D gene (5 bases). Germline V CDR1 and CDR2: SGHRS, YFSETQ. Trimming shortened V by 4 bases and J by 2 bases, and 9 bases separated the two germline ends. The length of the CDR3 is 13 residues. The CDR3 DNA reads TGCGCCAGCAGCGAGACAGCAAACTATGGCTACACCTTC. Residues: CASSETANYGYTF.

The chain recombines TRBV4-1 with TRBJ2-1; TRBD2 is a possible D gene (5 bases). Germline V lookup: CDR1 MGHRA, CDR2 YSYEKL. With 0 bases removed from V and 0 bases from J, the gap between germline ends came to 24 bases. CDR3 length: 21 residues. CDR3 sequence reads: CASSQDYPGIEARVSYNEQFF. In DNA, the CDR3 is TGCGCCAGCAGCCAAGATTATCCCGGGATAGAGGCCCGTGTCTCCTACAATGAGCAGTTCTTC.

CDR3 in amino acids: CASSFDRSGSEDEQFF. Here the CDR3 DNA reads TGTGCCAGCAGTTTTGATCGAAGCGGGAGTGAGGATGAGCAGTTCTTC. This chain links TRBV27 with TRBJ2-1; TRBD2 matches 8 bases. Trimming cost V 3 bases and J 8 bases; bases outside gene matches: 12. The CDR3 sequence is 16 residues long. The germline CDR1 and CDR2 sequences are MNHEY and SMNVEV (reference sequence).

This clone was counted between two and nine times. J is TRBJ1-1 and V is TRBV9; TRBD1 might be the D (5 bases). V was clipped by 7 bases and J by 1 base, with 14 bases between them. CDR3 size: 14 residues. CDR1 and CDR2 (germline): SGDLS, YYNGEE. CDR3 in amino acids: CASSSGGTNTEAFF. DNA for the CDR3: TGTGCCAGCTCATCGGGAGGGACGAACACTGAAGCTTTCTTT.

The V and J genes are TRBV19 and TRBJ1-1; possibly TRBD1 for D (6 bases). The ends were cut back, 6 bases at V and 8 bases at J, with 10 bases in the middle. The CDR3 loop spans 11 amino acids. Germline V CDR1 and CDR2: LNHDA, SQIVND (reference sequence). The CDR3, as DNA: TGTGCCAGTAGGAACAGGGACGAAGCTTTCTTT. This codes for CASRNRDEAFF.

The V and J genes are TRBV11-3 and TRBJ2-1; no definite D call. The CDR3 consists of 15 residues. The V end lost 1 base, the J end lost 0 bases, and 7 bases lay between the germline ends. Germline V CDR1 and CDR2: SGHNT, YENEEA. DNA of the CDR3: TGTGCCAGCAGCTTAGGTTCTAGCTCCTACAATGAGCAGTTCTTC. Residues: CASSLGSSSYNEQFF.

The rearrangement joins TRBV28 to TRBJ2-5; D gene uncertain. Trimming shortened V by 3 bases and J by 3 bases, and 8 bases separated the two germline ends. This CDR3 is built from 13 residues. The germline CDR1 and CDR2 sequences are MDHEN and SYDVKM. This CDR3 reads CASSLAYKETQYF. CDR3 sequence (DNA): TGTGCCAGCAGTTTGGCTTACAAAGAGACCCAGTACTTC.

The J gene is TRBJ1-2, the V gene TRBV18; TRBD1 is a possible D gene (6 bases). The V gene's germline CDR1 is KGHSH and CDR2 LQKENI. V was trimmed by 2 bases and J by 7 bases, leaving 20 bases between them. The length of the CDR3 is 16 residues. CDR3 in DNA: TGTGCCAGCTCACCAGACGGACCTTGGGGGGGCGGTGGCTACACCTTC. Translated, it gives CASSPDGPWGGGGYTF.

The table lists this clone with a few counts. The chain joins TRBV6-5 to TRBJ1-1; unclear D gene. Trimming stripped 2 bases from V and 0 bases from J, with 7 bases between. CDR3 length: 14 residues. The germline V gene has CDR1 MNHEY and CDR2 SVGAGI. The CDR3 sequence: CASSYRVMNTEAFF. CDR3 nucleotides: TGTGCCAGCAGTTACAGAGTAATGAACACTGAAGCTTTCTTT.

This clone was observed once. The chain carries TRBV5-1 and TRBJ1-6; 7 bases line up with TRBD1. The V gene's germline CDR1 is SGHRS and CDR2 YFSETQ. The CDR3 is 15 residues long. Trimming at V came to 0 bases and at J to 6 bases, leaving 3 bases not matched to a gene. DNA of the CDR3: TGCGCCAGCAGCTTGGAAGGGGGCGGTAATTCACCCCTCCACTTT. It encodes CASSLEGGGNSPLHF. The entire variable domain, with the rest obtained from reference TRBV5-1 and TRBJ1-6, is as follows: KAGVTQTPRYLIKTRGQQVTLSCSPISGHRSVSWYQQTPGQGLQFLFEYFSETQRNKGNFPGRFSGRQFSNSRSEMNVSTLELGDSALYLCASSLEGGGNSPLHFGNGTRLTVT.